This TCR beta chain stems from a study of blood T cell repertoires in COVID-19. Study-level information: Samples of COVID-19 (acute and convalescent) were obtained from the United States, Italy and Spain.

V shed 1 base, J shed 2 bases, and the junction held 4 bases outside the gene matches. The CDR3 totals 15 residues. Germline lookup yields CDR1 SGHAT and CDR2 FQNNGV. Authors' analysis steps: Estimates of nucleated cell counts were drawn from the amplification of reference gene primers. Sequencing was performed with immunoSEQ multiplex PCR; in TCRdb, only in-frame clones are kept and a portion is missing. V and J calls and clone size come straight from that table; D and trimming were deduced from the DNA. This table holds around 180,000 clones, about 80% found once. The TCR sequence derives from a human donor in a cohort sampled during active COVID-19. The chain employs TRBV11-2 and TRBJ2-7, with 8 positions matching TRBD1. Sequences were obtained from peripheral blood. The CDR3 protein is CASSLGRTGTYEQYF. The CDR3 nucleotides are TGTGCCAGCAGCTTAGGTCGGACAGGGACCTACGAGCAGTACTTC.